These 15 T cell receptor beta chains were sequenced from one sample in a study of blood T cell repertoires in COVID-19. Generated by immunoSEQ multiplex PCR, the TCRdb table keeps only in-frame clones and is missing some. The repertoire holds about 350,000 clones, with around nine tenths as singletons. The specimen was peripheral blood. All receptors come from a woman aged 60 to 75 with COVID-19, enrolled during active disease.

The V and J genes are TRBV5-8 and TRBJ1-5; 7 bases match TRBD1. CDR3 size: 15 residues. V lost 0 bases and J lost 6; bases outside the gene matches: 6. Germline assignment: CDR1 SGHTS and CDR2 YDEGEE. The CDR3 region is CASSLAYGTVQPQHF. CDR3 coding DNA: TGTGCCAGCAGCTTGGCCTATGGGACAGTTCAGCCCCAGCATTTT.

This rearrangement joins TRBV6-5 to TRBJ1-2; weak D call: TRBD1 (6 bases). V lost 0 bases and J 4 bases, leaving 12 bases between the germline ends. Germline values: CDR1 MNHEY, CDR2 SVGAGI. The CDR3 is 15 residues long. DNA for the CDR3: TGTGCCAGCAGTTACTCTGGGGGCGCGGGCTATGGCTACACCTTC. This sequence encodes CASSYSGGAGYGYTF.

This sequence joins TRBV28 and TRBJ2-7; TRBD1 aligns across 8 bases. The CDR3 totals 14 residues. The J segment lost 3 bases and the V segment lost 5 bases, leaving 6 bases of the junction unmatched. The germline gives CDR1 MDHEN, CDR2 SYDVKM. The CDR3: CASSTRQGFYEQYF. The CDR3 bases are TGTGCCAGCAGTACCCGACAGGGGTTCTACGAGCAGTACTTC.

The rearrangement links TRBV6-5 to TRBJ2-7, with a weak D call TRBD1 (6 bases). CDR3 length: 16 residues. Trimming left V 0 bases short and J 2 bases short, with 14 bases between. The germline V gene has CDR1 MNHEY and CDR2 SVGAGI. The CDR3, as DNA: TGTGCCAGCAGTTACTCGTCCGGGACACCCACCTACGAGCAGTACTTC. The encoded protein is CASSYSSGTPTYEQYF.

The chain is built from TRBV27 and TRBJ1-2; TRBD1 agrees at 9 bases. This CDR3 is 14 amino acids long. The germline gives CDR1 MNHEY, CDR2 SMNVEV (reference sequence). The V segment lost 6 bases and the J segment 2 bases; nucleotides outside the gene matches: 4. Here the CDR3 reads CASRGTGTNYGYTF. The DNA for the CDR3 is TGTGCCAGCAGGGGGACAGGGACCAACTATGGCTACACCTTC.

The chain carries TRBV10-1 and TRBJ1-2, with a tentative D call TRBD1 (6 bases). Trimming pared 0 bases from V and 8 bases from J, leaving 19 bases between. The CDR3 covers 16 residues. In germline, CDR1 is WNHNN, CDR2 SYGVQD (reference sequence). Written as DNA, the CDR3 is TGCGCCAGCAGTGAGTCGACAGGAACGGATTGGGGAGGCTACACCTTC. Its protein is CASSESTGTDWGGYTF.

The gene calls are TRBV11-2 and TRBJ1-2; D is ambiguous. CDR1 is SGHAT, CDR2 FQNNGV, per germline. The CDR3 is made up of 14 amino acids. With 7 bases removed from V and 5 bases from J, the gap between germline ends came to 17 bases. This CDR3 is CASTPVAAIYGYTF. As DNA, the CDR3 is TGTGCCAGCACCCCCGTGGCAGCGATATATGGCTACACCTTC.

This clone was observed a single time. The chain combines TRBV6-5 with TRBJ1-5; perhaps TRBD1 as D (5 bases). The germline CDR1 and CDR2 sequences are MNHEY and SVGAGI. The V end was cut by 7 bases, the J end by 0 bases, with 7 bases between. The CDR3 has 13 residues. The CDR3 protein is CASKTVSNQPQHF. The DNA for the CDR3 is TGTGCCAGCAAGACAGTTAGCAATCAGCCCCAGCATTTT.

CDR3 loop: CASSSHREAFF. The CDR3 nucleotides are TGTGCCAGCAGTTCCCACAGAGAAGCTTTCTTT. The chain uses TRBV6-5 and TRBJ1-1; the D is unclear. Germline CDR1 is MNHEY and CDR2 is SVGAGI. Trimming took off 4 bases at V and 8 bases at J, with 8 bases between the two ends. This CDR3 is 11 amino acids long.

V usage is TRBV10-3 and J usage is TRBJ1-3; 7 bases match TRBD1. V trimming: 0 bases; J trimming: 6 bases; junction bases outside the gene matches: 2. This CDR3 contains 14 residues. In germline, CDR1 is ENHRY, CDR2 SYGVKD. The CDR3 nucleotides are TGTGCCATCAGTGAGTCGACAGGGCCAAACACCATATATTTT. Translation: CAISESTGPNTIYF.

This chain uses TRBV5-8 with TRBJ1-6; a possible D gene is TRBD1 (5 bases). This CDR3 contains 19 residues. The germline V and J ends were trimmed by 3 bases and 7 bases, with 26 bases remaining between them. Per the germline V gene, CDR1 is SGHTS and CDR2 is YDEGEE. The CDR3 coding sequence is TGTGCCAGCAGCTCGCCCGTTTACCGATCGGATGGGGCGAATTCACCCCTCCACTTT. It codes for CASSSPVYRSDGANSPLHF.

CDR3 in DNA: TGTGCCAGCAGTACTCCCGGGACAGGGAAATCCGGGGAGCTGTTTTTT. Translation: CASSTPGTGKSGELFF. The genes are TRBV28 and TRBJ2-2; the match to TRBD1 covers 9 bases. This CDR3 comprises 16 residues. J lost 6 bases, V lost 5 bases, and 10 bases had no gene match. In germline, CDR1 is MDHEN, CDR2 SYDVKM.

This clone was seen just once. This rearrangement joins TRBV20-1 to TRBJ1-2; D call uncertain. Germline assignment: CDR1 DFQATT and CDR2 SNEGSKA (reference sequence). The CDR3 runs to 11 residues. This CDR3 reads CSNGFNYGYTF. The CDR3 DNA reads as TGCAGCAACGGGTTTAACTATGGCTACACCTTC.

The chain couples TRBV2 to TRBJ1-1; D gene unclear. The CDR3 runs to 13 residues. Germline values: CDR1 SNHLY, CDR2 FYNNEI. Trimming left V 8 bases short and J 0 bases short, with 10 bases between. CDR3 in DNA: TGTGCCAGCCGATGGAGGGTGAACACTGAAGCTTTCTTT. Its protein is CASRWRVNTEAFF.

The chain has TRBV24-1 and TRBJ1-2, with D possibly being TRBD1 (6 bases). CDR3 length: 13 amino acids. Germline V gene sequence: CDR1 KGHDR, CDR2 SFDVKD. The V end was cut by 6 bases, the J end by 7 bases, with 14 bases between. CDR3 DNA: TGTGCCACCAGTCACCGCTACAGGGCTGGCTACACCTTC. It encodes CATSHRYRAGYTF.